These T cell receptor beta chains were read from a single sample in a study of blood T cells in healthy people across ages. Using its own MiXCR run on the 5' RACE reads, TCRdb lists one record per CDR3 protein. This table has about 1.4 million distinct CDR3 sequences, around 59% appearing once. The sequencing sample was made of blood. These receptors originate from a man aged 18 to 29 in good health. The CDR3 runs from the conserved cysteine through the conserved F or W. D genes are given only for firm matches. Where a row states a size, it is once, few, many or the class of an expanded clone; other rows omit it.

D | J | V | size | CDR3 | DNA
TRBD2 | TRBJ2-1 | TRBV20-1 | . | CSAPGGPNEQFF | TGCAGTGCCCCGGGGGGGCCCAATGAGCAGTTCTTC
TRBD1 | TRBJ1-2 | TRBV4-3 | . | CASSQDRDRESYTF | TGCGCCAGCAGCCAAGACCGGGACAGGGAGAGCTACACCTTC
. | TRBJ1-1 | TRBV29-1 | . | CSVATVGGTEAFF | TGCAGCGTTGCTACAGTCGGAGGGACTGAAGCTTTCTTT
. | TRBJ2-4 | TRBV12-3/TRBV12-4 | . | CASSPPQAKNIQYF | TGTGCCAGCAGCCCACCGCAAGCCAAAAACATTCAGTACTTC
TRBD1 | TRBJ2-7 | TRBV13 | . | CASSPSWGTGGYEQYF | TGTGCCAGCAGTCCCTCGTGGGGGACAGGGGGTTACGAGCAGTACTTC
TRBD1 | TRBJ1-2 | TRBV5-1 | . | CASSRDRASYYGYTF | TGCGCCAGCAGCAGGGACAGGGCCTCTTACTATGGCTACACCTTC
TRBD1 | TRBJ2-7 | TRBV6-1 | few | CASSMGQEGHEQYF | TGTGCCAGCAGCATGGGACAGGAGGGCCACGAGCAGTACTTC
. | TRBJ2-7 | TRBV6-2/TRBV6-3 | . | CASSYESGFGEQYF | TGTGCCAGCAGTTACGAGTCAGGTTTTGGCGAGCAGTACTTC
. | TRBJ2-7 | TRBV20-1 | . | CSARPPEGPYEQYF | TGCAGTGCTAGACCCCCGGAGGGTCCCTACGAGCAGTACTTC
TRBD1 | TRBJ1-6 | TRBV6-5 | . | CASSYPRDRGFHSPLHF | TGTGCCAGCAGTTACCCCCGGGACAGGGGATTTCATTCACCCCTCCACTTT
. | TRBJ2-5 | TRBV5-1 | . | CASSLPSPALETQYF | TGCGCCAGCAGCTTGCCCTCGCCCGCTCTGGAGACCCAGTACTTC
TRBD1 | TRBJ1-5 | TRBV20-1 | . | CSARQGINQPQHF | TGCAGTGCCCGACAGGGGATTAATCAGCCCCAGCATTTT
TRBD1 | TRBJ2-3 | TRBV24-1 | . | CATSDRGQHTDTQYF | TGTGCCACCAGTGATCGGGGACAGCACACAGATACGCAGTATTTT
. | TRBJ2-2 | TRBV15 | few | CATSKDTGELFF | TGTGCCACCAGCAAAGATACCGGGGAGCTGTTTTTT
. | TRBJ2-7 | TRBV11-2 | . | CASSFRREGYNEQYF | TGTGCCAGCAGCTTTCGGAGGGAAGGCTACAATGAGCAGTACTTC
TRBD2 | TRBJ2-3 | TRBV6-1 | . | CASSTFWGRDTDTQYF | TGTGCCAGCAGTACCTTTTGGGGGAGGGACACAGATACGCAGTATTTT
. | TRBJ2-1 | TRBV11-2 | once | CASSLAPPVNEQFF | TGTGCCAGCAGCCTTGCCCCCCCGGTAAATGAGCAGTTCTTC
. | TRBJ2-7 | TRBV28 | few | CASSLFLGTMFHEQYF | TGTGCCAGCAGTTTATTCCTGGGTACAATGTTTCACGAGCAGTACTTC
. | TRBJ2-5 | TRBV5-1 | few | CASSLVTLAITETQYF | TGCGCCAGCAGCTTGGTGACACTAGCTATTACGGAGACCCAGTACTTC
. | TRBJ1-2 | TRBV5-1 | . | CASSLASTVTNYGYTF | TGCGCCAGCAGCTTGGCCAGCACGGTGACTAACTATGGCTACACCTTC
TRBD1 | TRBJ1-2 | TRBV4-1 | . | CAARDRDTDYGYTF | TGCGCCGCCCGGGACAGGGATACGGACTATGGCTACACCTTC
TRBD2 | TRBJ2-5 | TRBV10-3 | . | CAISEPVGLAVQETQYF | TGTGCCATCAGTGAGCCAGTAGGACTAGCGGTACAAGAGACCCAGTACTTC
. | TRBJ2-7 | TRBV7-9 | once | CAVDRRGTYEQYF | TGTGCCGTAGACCGACGGGGAACATACGAGCAGTACTTC
. | TRBJ2-5 | TRBV27 | . | CASSFAEGQTQYF | TGTGCCAGCAGTTTTGCGGAGGGGCAGACCCAGTACTTC
TRBD1 | TRBJ1-6 | TRBV29-1 | . | CSVGVGDRDSPLHF | TGCAGCGTTGGGGTCGGGGACAGGGATTCACCCCTCCACTTT